Listed below are T cell receptor beta chains from one sample, sequenced in a study of blood T cells in healthy people across ages. MiXCR was run by TCRdb on the 5' RACE reads, yielding one entry per CDR3 protein. Of around 900,000 distinct CDR3 sequences in the sample, just over 50% were seen once. Sequencing was carried out using blood. The receptors derive from a woman aged 60-75 years in good health. Each CDR3 is given with its conserved first and last residue. Fields, in order: clone size, D gene, J gene, V gene, CDR3 DNA, CDR3 protein. The D gene is left open where the match is weak. Only some rows state a clone size, as once, few, many or a class for expanded clones.

>-|TRBD1|TRBJ2-3|TRBV6-5
TGTGCCAGCAGTTCGAACGACAGGGCGTTTTCAGATACGCAGTATTTT
CASSSNDRAFSDTQYF
>-|TRBD2|TRBJ2-1|TRBV20-1
TGCAGTGCTTTTCTCGCGGGAGGCCGCCACAATGAGCAGTTCTTC
CSAFLAGGRHNEQFF
>few|TRBD1|TRBJ1-5|TRBV7-2
TGTGCCAGCAGCTTAGATGGACAGGCTTATCAGCCCCAGCATTTT
CASSLDGQAYQPQHF
>few|-|TRBJ1-2|TRBV6-5
TGTGCCAGCAGTCCGGAAGGGGGGGGCGGCTACACCTTC
CASSPEGGGGYTF
>-|TRBD2|TRBJ2-3|TRBV6-5
TGTGCCAGCAGTTACGGGTTAGCGGGAGGTCCAGATACGCAGTATTTT
CASSYGLAGGPDTQYF
>-|-|TRBJ1-2|TRBV9
TGTGCCAGCAGCGTAAAGCCGGGGTACTATGGCTACACCTTC
CASSVKPGYYGYTF
>-|TRBD2|TRBJ2-5|TRBV27
TGTGCCAGCAGTTCGACTAGCGGGGTACACAATGAGCAGTACTTC
CASSSTSGVHNEQYF
>-|TRBD1|TRBJ1-4|TRBV7-2
TGTGCCAGCAGCCCGACAGGGAAAAGAGAAAAACTGTTTTTT
CASSPTGKREKLFF
>-|-|TRBJ1-5|TRBV4-3
TGCGCCAGCAGCCAGGGGTTGGGCAATCAGCCCCAGCATTTT
CASSQGLGNQPQHF
>few|-|TRBJ1-2|TRBV20-1
TGCAGTGCTAGACCGGACCCGAGGTCTGGCTACACCTTC
CSARPDPRSGYTF